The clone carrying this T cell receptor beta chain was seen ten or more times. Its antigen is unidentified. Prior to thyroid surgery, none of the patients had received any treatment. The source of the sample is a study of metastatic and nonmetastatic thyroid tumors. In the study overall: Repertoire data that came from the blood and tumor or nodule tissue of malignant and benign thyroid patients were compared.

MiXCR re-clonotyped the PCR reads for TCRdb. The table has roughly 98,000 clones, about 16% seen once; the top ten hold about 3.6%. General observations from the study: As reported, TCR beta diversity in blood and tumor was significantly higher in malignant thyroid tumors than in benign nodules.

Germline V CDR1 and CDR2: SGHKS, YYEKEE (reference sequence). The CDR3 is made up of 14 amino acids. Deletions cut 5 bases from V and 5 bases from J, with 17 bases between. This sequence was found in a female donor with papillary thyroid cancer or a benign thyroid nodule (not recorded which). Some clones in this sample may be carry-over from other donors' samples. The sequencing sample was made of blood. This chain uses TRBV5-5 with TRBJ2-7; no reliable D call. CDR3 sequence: CASSLKGWVDEQYF. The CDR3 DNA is TGTGCCAGCAGTCTGAAAGGGTGGGTCGACGAGCAGTACTTC.